This is a list of T cell receptor beta chains from one sample in a study of blood T cell repertoires in COVID-19. Profiled with immunoSEQ multiplex PCR; TCRdb holds only in-frame clones, not every one. The profile shows about 330,000 clones, around 87% of them singletons. The sequenced sample was PBMCs or T cells enriched from blood (not recorded which). The receptors originated from a woman aged 25 to 45 who had recovered from COVID-19. The CDR3 runs from the conserved cysteine through the conserved F or W. The order of the fields is D gene, J gene, V gene, CDR3 protein. A D gene is named only where the DNA matches it firmly.

d_gene: -; j_gene: TRBJ2-7; v_gene: TRBV5-6; CDR3aa: CASSPQGNEQYF
d_gene: TRBD2; j_gene: TRBJ2-3; v_gene: TRBV5-1; CDR3aa: CASSSPGGTSTDTQYF
d_gene: -; j_gene: TRBJ2-5; v_gene: TRBV3-1/TRBV3-2; CDR3aa: CASSQANQETQYF
d_gene: TRBD2; j_gene: TRBJ2-1; v_gene: TRBV20-1; CDR3aa: CSASSGVIPYNEQFF
d_gene: -; j_gene: TRBJ2-3; v_gene: TRBV6-4; CDR3aa: CASSEGGEDTDTQYF
d_gene: -; j_gene: TRBJ1-5; v_gene: TRBV19; CDR3aa: CASSIWQAPLYSNQPQHF
d_gene: -; j_gene: TRBJ2-3; v_gene: TRBV2; CDR3aa: CASDPRPDTQYF
d_gene: TRBD2; j_gene: TRBJ2-3; v_gene: TRBV6-2/TRBV6-3; CDR3aa: CASSLPIGRGATDTQYF
d_gene: -; j_gene: TRBJ2-1; v_gene: TRBV6-1; CDR3aa: CASSEVRSGAWYEQFF
d_gene: TRBD1; j_gene: TRBJ1-2; v_gene: TRBV28; CDR3aa: CASRAGGEPYGYTF
d_gene: -; j_gene: TRBJ1-1; v_gene: TRBV5-1; CDR3aa: CASSPVTRRVRTEAFF
d_gene: TRBD1; j_gene: TRBJ2-1; v_gene: TRBV5-6; CDR3aa: CASSLLGTGSYNEQFF
d_gene: -; j_gene: TRBJ1-2; v_gene: TRBV19; CDR3aa: CASRTRGAGDNSNYGYTF
d_gene: TRBD1; j_gene: TRBJ1-1; v_gene: TRBV10-3; CDR3aa: CATQGDTEAFF
d_gene: -; j_gene: TRBJ2-5; v_gene: TRBV5-4; CDR3aa: CASSFQGGRETQYF
d_gene: -; j_gene: TRBJ2-5; v_gene: TRBV9; CDR3aa: CASSVAPPGETQYF
d_gene: TRBD1; j_gene: TRBJ2-7; v_gene: TRBV11-3; CDR3aa: CASSKTGGHREQYF
d_gene: TRBD2; j_gene: TRBJ2-2; v_gene: TRBV5-4; CDR3aa: CASSLGTSEVTGELFF
d_gene: -; j_gene: TRBJ1-4; v_gene: TRBV2; CDR3aa: CASSEAKWTGPNREKLFF
d_gene: -; j_gene: TRBJ1-1; v_gene: TRBV5-4; CDR3aa: CASSLITHLNTEAFF
d_gene: -; j_gene: TRBJ1-5; v_gene: TRBV7-9; CDR3aa: CASSPARGGNQPQHF
d_gene: -; j_gene: TRBJ1-5; v_gene: TRBV21-1; CDR3aa: CASSKRGSYSNQPQHF
d_gene: TRBD2; j_gene: TRBJ2-3; v_gene: TRBV7-9; CDR3aa: CASSSPRRGGPDTQYF
d_gene: TRBD2; j_gene: TRBJ2-3; v_gene: TRBV6-4; CDR3aa: CASSVAGGAADTQYF
d_gene: -; j_gene: TRBJ2-7; v_gene: TRBV25-1; CDR3aa: CASSEVSGYSYEQYF
d_gene: -; j_gene: TRBJ1-2; v_gene: TRBV4-1; CDR3aa: CASSVVRGDLNYGYTF
d_gene: -; j_gene: TRBJ1-2; v_gene: TRBV28; CDR3aa: CASSLYQNYGYTF
d_gene: TRBD1; j_gene: TRBJ2-2; v_gene: TRBV20-1; CDR3aa: CSASRTGNTGELFF
d_gene: -; j_gene: TRBJ1-5; v_gene: TRBV7-2; CDR3aa: CASSLGRGRGFSNQPQHF
d_gene: -; j_gene: TRBJ1-1; v_gene: TRBV5-1; CDR3aa: CASSLRGQGTEAFF
d_gene: -; j_gene: TRBJ2-6; v_gene: TRBV4-1; CDR3aa: CASIYSGANVLTF
d_gene: TRBD2; j_gene: TRBJ2-7; v_gene: TRBV11-2; CDR3aa: CASSSIAGPPSYEQYF
d_gene: -; j_gene: TRBJ1-1; v_gene: TRBV9; CDR3aa: CASSAGRGHTEAFF
d_gene: -; j_gene: TRBJ1-5; v_gene: TRBV27; CDR3aa: CASSLRQGEKPQHF
d_gene: -; j_gene: TRBJ2-5; v_gene: TRBV4-3; CDR3aa: CASSQEVGGETQYF
d_gene: -; j_gene: TRBJ1-3; v_gene: TRBV6-5; CDR3aa: CASSYTGGSGNTIYF
d_gene: -; j_gene: TRBJ1-5; v_gene: TRBV19; CDR3aa: CASSIGGQVNQPQHF
d_gene: -; j_gene: TRBJ2-5; v_gene: TRBV5-4; CDR3aa: CASSLGGLGETQYF
d_gene: -; j_gene: TRBJ1-6; v_gene: TRBV5-8; CDR3aa: CASSGSLHSPLHF
d_gene: -; j_gene: TRBJ1-2; v_gene: TRBV7-2; CDR3aa: CASSANRVGGGYTF
d_gene: -; j_gene: TRBJ1-4; v_gene: TRBV10-1; CDR3aa: CASSDPATGKLFF